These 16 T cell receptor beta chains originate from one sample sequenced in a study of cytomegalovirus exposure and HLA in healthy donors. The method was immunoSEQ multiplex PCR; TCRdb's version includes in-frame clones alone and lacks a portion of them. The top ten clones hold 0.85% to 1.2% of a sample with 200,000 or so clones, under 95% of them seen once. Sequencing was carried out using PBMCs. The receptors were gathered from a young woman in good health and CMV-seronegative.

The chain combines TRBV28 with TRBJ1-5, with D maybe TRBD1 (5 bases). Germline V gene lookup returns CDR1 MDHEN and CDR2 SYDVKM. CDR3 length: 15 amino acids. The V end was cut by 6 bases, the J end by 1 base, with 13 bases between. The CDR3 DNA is TGTGCCAGCAGGACGGGAGGGGTGAGCAATCAGCCCCAGCATTTT. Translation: CASRTGGVSNQPQHF.

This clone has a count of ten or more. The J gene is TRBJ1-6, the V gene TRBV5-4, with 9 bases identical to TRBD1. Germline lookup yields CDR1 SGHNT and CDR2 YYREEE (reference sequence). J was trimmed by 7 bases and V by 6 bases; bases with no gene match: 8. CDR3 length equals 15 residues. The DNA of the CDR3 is TGTGCCAGCAAAAGCGCCGGGACAGGGAATTCACCCCTCCACTTT. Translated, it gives CASKSAGTGNSPLHF.

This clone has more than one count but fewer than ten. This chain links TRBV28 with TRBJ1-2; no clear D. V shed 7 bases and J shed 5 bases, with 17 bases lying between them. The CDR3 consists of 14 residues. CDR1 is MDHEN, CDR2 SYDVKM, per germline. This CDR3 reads CASTEAGWRYGYTF. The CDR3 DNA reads TGTGCCAGCACGGAGGCGGGGTGGAGATATGGCTACACCTTC.

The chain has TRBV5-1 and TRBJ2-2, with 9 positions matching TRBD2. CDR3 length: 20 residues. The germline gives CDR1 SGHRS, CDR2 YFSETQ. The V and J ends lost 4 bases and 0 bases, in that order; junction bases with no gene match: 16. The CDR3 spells CASSTIIAGDPKANTGELFF. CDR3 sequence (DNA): TGCGCCAGCAGCACAATAATAGCGGGAGATCCGAAAGCGAACACCGGGGAGCTGTTTTTT.

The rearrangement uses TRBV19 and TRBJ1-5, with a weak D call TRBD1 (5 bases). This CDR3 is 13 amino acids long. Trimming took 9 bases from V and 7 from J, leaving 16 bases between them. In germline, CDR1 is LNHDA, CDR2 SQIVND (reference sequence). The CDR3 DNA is TGTGCCAGCACTGACCAGGGCCGCCAGCCCCAGCATTTT. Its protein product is CASTDQGRQPQHF.

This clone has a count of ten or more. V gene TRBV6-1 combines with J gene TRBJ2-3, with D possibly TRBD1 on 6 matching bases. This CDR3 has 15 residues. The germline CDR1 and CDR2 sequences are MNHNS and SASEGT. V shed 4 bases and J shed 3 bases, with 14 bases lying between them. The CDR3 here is CASSAITGTTDTQYF. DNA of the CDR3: TGTGCCAGCAGTGCGATAACAGGGACAACAGATACGCAGTATTTT.

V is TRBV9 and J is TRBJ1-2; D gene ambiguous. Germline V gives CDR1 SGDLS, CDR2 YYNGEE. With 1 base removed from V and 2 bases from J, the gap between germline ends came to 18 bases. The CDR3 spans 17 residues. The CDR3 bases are TGTGCCAGCAGCGTAATCGCCGGCCCGCGGGCAAACTATGGCTACACCTTC. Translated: CASSVIAGPRANYGYTF.

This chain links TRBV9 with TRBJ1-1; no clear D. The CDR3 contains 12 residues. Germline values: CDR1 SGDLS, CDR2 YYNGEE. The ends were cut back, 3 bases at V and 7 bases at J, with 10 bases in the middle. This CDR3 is CASSATGGEAFF. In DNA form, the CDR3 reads TGTGCCAGCAGCGCGACCGGAGGTGAAGCTTTCTTT.

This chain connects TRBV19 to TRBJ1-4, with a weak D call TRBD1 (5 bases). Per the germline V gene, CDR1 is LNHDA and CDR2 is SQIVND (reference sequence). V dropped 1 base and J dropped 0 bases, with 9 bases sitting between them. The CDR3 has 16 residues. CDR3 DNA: TGTGCCAGTAGTATAGGTCAGGGCTCAACTAATGAAAAACTGTTTTTT. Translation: CASSIGQGSTNEKLFF.

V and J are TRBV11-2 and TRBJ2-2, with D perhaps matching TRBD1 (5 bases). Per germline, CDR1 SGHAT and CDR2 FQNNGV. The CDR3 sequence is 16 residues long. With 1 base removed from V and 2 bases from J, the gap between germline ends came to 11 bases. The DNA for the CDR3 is TGTGCCAGCAGCTTAGGGGGCGCATGTAACACCGGGGAGCTGTTTTTT. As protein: CASSLGGACNTGELFF.

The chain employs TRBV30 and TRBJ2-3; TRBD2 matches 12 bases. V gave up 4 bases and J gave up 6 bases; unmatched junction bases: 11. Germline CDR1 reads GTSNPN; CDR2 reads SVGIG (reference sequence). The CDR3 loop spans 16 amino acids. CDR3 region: CAWIVGLAGGPDTQYF. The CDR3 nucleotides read TGTGCCTGGATAGTGGGGCTAGCGGGAGGGCCGGATACGCAGTATTTT.

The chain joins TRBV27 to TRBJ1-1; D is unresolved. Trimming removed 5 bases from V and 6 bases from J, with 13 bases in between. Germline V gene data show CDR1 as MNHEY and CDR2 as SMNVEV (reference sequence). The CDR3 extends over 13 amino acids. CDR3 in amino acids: CASSALVGSEAFF. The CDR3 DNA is TGTGCCAGCAGTGCCCTTGTCGGGTCTGAAGCTTTCTTT.

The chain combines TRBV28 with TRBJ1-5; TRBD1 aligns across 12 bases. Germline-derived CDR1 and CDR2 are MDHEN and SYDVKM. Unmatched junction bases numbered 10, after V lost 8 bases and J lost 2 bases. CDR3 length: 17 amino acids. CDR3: CASSPGQGALGNQPQHF. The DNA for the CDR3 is TGTGCCAGCTCACCGGGACAGGGGGCGCTTGGCAATCAGCCCCAGCATTTT.

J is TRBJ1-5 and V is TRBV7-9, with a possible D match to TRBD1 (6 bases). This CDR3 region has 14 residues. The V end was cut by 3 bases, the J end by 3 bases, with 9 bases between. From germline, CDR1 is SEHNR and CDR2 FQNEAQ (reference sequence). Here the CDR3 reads CASSFQGINQPQHF. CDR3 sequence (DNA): TGTGCCAGCAGCTTCCAGGGGATCAATCAGCCCCAGCATTTT.

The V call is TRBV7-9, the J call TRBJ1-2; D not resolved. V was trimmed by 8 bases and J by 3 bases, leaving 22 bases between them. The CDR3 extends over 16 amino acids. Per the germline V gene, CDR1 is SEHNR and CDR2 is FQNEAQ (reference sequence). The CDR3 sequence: CASAGTREIRYYGYTF. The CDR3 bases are TGTGCCAGCGCGGGAACCCGGGAGATTAGATACTATGGCTACACCTTC.

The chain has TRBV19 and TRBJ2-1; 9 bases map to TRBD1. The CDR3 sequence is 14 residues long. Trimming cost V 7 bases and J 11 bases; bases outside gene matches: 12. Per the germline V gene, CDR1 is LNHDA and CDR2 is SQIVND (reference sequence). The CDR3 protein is CASTLIIGTGKQFF. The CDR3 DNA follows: TGTGCCAGTACCCTAATAATCGGGACAGGGAAGCAGTTCTTC.